This paragraph reports one T cell receptor beta chain. Generated by immunoSEQ multiplex PCR, the TCRdb table keeps only in-frame clones and is missing some. The table records some 41,000 clones, about 89% of them present only once. Looked up from germline, CDR1 is SGHRS and CDR2 is YFSETQ. There are 14 residues in the CDR3. Trimming at V came to 5 bases and at J to 8 bases, leaving 10 bases not matched to a gene. This specimen belongs to a study of T cell changes during pregnancy in multiple sclerosis. Material: CD4+ T cells from peripheral blood mononuclear cells, obtained after pregnancy. The clonotype originates from a female donor with multiple sclerosis, enrolled in a pregnancy study. This chain joins TRBV5-1 and TRBJ1-2, with 9 bases that match TRBD1. CDR3 nucleotide sequence: TGCGCCAGCAGTCCTGGGACAGGGAGAGACGGCTACACCTTC. Translation gives CASSPGTGRDGYTF.